This T cell receptor beta chain was profiled in a study of beta chain features in type 1 diabetes. General observations from the study: Fewer insertions but more deletions were seen at VDJ junctions in type 1 diabetes patients. For Type 1 diabetes patients, all four CD4+ subsets carried TCRB CDR3s that were moderately but significantly shorter.

As regards this clone: What it recognizes is unknown.

There are 13 residues in the CDR3. With 4 bases removed from V and 3 bases from J, the gap between germline ends came to 9 bases. Germline V gene sequence: CDR1 SGHTA, CDR2 FQGNSA. Since all of the isolated RNA was reverse transcribed, expressed TCRB transcripts were what got sequenced. Libraries were prepared by immunoSEQ multiplex PCR; TCRdb keeps only in-frame clonotypes and omits some of them. The repertoire holds 600,000 or so clones, with roughly 12% as singletons. The source is a man younger than 40 with type 1 diabetes. V gene TRBV7-2 combines with J gene TRBJ1-2; D gene ambiguous. The sequenced sample consisted of naive CD4+ T cells from blood. CDR3 DNA sequence: TGTGCCAGCAGCTCGCTTAAGGACTATGGCTACACCTTC. This encodes CASSSLKDYGYTF.